Listed below are T cell receptor beta chains from one sample, sequenced in a study of post-analysis software for immune sequencing data. MiXCR, run by TCRdb on the PCR reads, gives a single entry per CDR3 protein. The sample has 380,000 or so distinct CDR3 sequences, about a third seen once. The sample consisted of blood. The receptor source for this set is a girl aged 5-17 years with multiple sclerosis. CDR3s include the opening cysteine and the closing phenylalanine or tryptophan. The order of the fields is V gene, J gene, D gene, clone size, CDR3 protein, CDR3 DNA. A D gene is named only where the DNA matches it firmly. Size is stated for part of the rows, as once, few or many counts, or as a class when the clone is expanded.

TRBV5-6,TRBJ2-7,.,few,CASSLDAGLVEQYF,TGTGCCAGCAGCTTGGATGCAGGGCTCGTCGAGCAGTACTTC
TRBV20-1,TRBJ1-2,.,few,CSASNPQGLYGYTF,TGCAGTGCCTCGAACCCGCAGGGTCTCTATGGCTACACCTTC
TRBV20-1,TRBJ2-1,TRBD1,.,CSIDLGQGAYSEQFF,TGCAGTATAGACTTAGGACAGGGGGCTTACAGTGAGCAGTTCTTC
TRBV19,TRBJ2-7,TRBD1,.,CATAGGSQRFEQYF,TGTGCCACGGCAGGGGGATCCCAGCGATTCGAGCAGTACTTC
TRBV5-6,TRBJ2-1,.,.,CATGRWGSRGSYNEQFF,TGTGCCACCGGACGTTGGGGTAGTCGAGGATCCTACAATGAGCAGTTCTTC
TRBV20-1,TRBJ1-2,.,.,CSAPPQGANYGYTF,TGCAGTGCTCCGCCACAGGGAGCGAACTATGGCTACACCTTC
TRBV4-1,TRBJ1-5,.,.,CASSQVEVSNQPQHF,TGCGCCAGCAGCCAAGTTGAGGTTAGCAATCAGCCCCAGCATTTT
TRBV6-2/TRBV6-3,TRBJ2-5,.,.,CASRAVQETQYF,TGTGCCAGCAGGGCAGTCCAAGAGACCCAGTACTTC
TRBV4-2,TRBJ2-6,.,.,CASSQDASSPGANVLTF,TGTGCCAGCAGCCAAGATGCCAGTTCCCCTGGGGCCAACGTCCTGACTTTC
TRBV6-5,TRBJ1-2,TRBD1,.,CASSYSVTDRYGTYGYTF,TGTGCCAGCAGTTACTCTGTCACGGACAGGTACGGGACCTATGGCTACACCTTC
TRBV7-9,TRBJ2-3,TRBD1,.,CASSVRTGMLADTQYF,TGTGCCAGCAGCGTACGGACAGGGATGTTGGCAGATACGCAGTATTTT
TRBV12-3/TRBV12-4,TRBJ1-2,.,few,CASRGSGGYTF,TGTGCCAGCAGAGGGAGCGGAGGCTACACCTTC
TRBV7-8,TRBJ2-5,.,.,CASRPRVSSYNEQYF,TGTGCCAGCAGACCGCGGGTCAGCTCCTACAATGAGCAGTACTTC
TRBV4-1,TRBJ2-5,TRBD2,.,CASSQRRGAIPQETQYF,TGCGCCAGCAGCCAACGGCGGGGGGCCATCCCTCAAGAGACCCAGTACTTC
TRBV5-1,TRBJ2-7,.,few,CASSLGEYSGYEQYF,TGCGCCAGCAGCTTGGGGGAGTATAGCGGCTACGAGCAGTACTTC
TRBV6-1,TRBJ2-1,TRBD1,few,CASKLRPGQGVSGPYNEQFF,TGTGCCAGCAAGCTTAGGCCCGGACAGGGGGTTAGTGGCCCCTACAATGAGCAGTTCTTC
TRBV4-3,TRBJ2-1,TRBD2,few,CASSQRAGVYDEQFF,TGCGCCAGCAGCCAAAGAGCGGGGGTTTACGATGAGCAGTTCTTC
TRBV7-9,TRBJ2-5,.,few,CASSAPGSEETQYF,TGTGCCAGCAGCGCCCCGGGATCCGAAGAGACCCAGTACTTC
TRBV10-1,TRBJ2-7,.,.,CASREYRVRYEQYF,TGCGCCAGCAGAGAATACAGGGTACGGTACGAGCAGTACTTC
TRBV12-3/TRBV12-4,TRBJ1-2,TRBD1,.,CASSLPSRTGEAYGYTF,TGTGCCAGCAGTTTACCCTCCAGGACAGGGGAGGCCTATGGCTACACCTTC
TRBV6-1,TRBJ2-1,TRBD2,.,CASSQWRLAGGHREQFF,TGTGCCAGCAGCCAATGGAGACTAGCGGGAGGGCACCGTGAGCAGTTCTTC
TRBV6-5,TRBJ2-1,.,few,CASSSIGTRANEQFF,TGTGCCAGCAGTTCAATAGGGACACGGGCTAATGAGCAGTTCTTC